A selection of T cell receptor beta chains follows, all from one sample in a study of CD8 T cells in ankylosing spondylitis. MiXCR, applied by TCRdb to the 5' RACE reads, yields one record per CDR3 protein. The profile covers fewer than 250,000 distinct CDR3 sequences, with 30% to 35% appearing a single time and approximately 4.6% taken by the ten largest. Sequenced sample: blood, either unsorted or a sorted T cell fraction (not recorded which). These receptors came from a male donor with ankylosing spondylitis or in good health (not recorded which). CDR3s include the opening cysteine and the closing phenylalanine or tryptophan. Each record gives: J gene, clone size, D gene, V gene, CDR3 length, CDR3 DNA, CDR3 protein. D genes are given only for firm matches. The size of a clone is reported for some rows only, either as once, few or many, or as a class for expanded clones.

J: TRBJ2-7; size: -; D: TRBD1; V: TRBV6-2/TRBV6-3; length: 16; DNA: TGTGCCAGCAGTTACGCCAGGACAGGTCCTTGGGGCGAGCAGTACTTC; CDR3: CASSYARTGPWGEQYF
J: TRBJ2-5; size: -; D: -; V: TRBV20-1; length: 13; DNA: TGCAGTGCTCCGGGACGGACAAGGGAGACCCAGTACTTC; CDR3: CSAPGRTRETQYF
J: TRBJ2-1; size: -; D: TRBD1; V: TRBV5-1; length: 13; DNA: TGCGCCAGCAGCCAGGGGGAGTACAATGAGCAGTTCTTC; CDR3: CASSQGEYNEQFF
J: TRBJ2-7; size: -; D: -; V: TRBV20-1; length: 12; DNA: TGCAGTGCTAGGGGCCCCGACTACGAGCAGTACTTC; CDR3: CSARGPDYEQYF
J: TRBJ1-2; size: -; D: -; V: TRBV9; length: 14; DNA: TGTGCCAGCAGCCCAGAGGGGGGACTCGATGGCTACACCTTC; CDR3: CASSPEGGLDGYTF
J: TRBJ2-3; size: few; D: -; V: TRBV7-2; length: 13; DNA: TGTGCCAGCAGCTCGACGAACACAGATACGCAGTATTTT; CDR3: CASSSTNTDTQYF
J: TRBJ2-5; size: few; D: TRBD1; V: TRBV5-5; length: 13; DNA: TGTGCCAGCAGCTCGACAGGGGGAGAGACCCAGTACTTC; CDR3: CASSSTGGETQYF
J: TRBJ1-1; size: -; D: -; V: TRBV20-1; length: 12; DNA: TGCAGTGCATGGGCGGGTAACACTGAAGCTTTCTTT; CDR3: CSAWAGNTEAFF
J: TRBJ1-1; size: -; D: -; V: TRBV5-1; length: 13; DNA: TGCGCCAGCAGCGCAACGATGAACACTGAAGCTTTCTTT; CDR3: CASSATMNTEAFF
J: TRBJ2-3; size: -; D: -; V: TRBV12-3/TRBV12-4; length: 15; DNA: TGTGCCAGCAGTTTCAGGCCTCGTAGCACAGATACGCAGTATTTT; CDR3: CASSFRPRSTDTQYF
J: TRBJ2-3; size: few; D: -; V: TRBV29-1; length: 12; DNA: TGCAGCGTTAATAGTGTTGTCAGTGCGCAGTATTTT; CDR3: CSVNSVVSAQYF
J: TRBJ2-5; size: -; D: -; V: TRBV6-5; length: 15; DNA: TGTGCCAGCAGTTACGGCTTGGCGAGTCAAGAGACCCAGTACTTC; CDR3: CASSYGLASQETQYF
J: TRBJ2-5; size: many; D: TRBD2; V: TRBV20-1; length: 16; DNA: TGCAGTGCGGGTTTAGGGACTAGCGGGGGTCGGGAGACCCAGTACTTC; CDR3: CSAGLGTSGGRETQYF
J: TRBJ2-1; size: -; D: TRBD2; V: TRBV7-2; length: 15; DNA: TGTGCCAGCAGCCAAGCGGGGGTTTCCTACAATGAGCAGTTCTTC; CDR3: CASSQAGVSYNEQFF
J: TRBJ2-3; size: -; D: -; V: TRBV9; length: 15; DNA: TGTGCCAGCAGCGCGGCTTTAGGGGGGACAGATACGCAGTATTTT; CDR3: CASSAALGGTDTQYF
J: TRBJ1-2; size: -; D: -; V: TRBV20-1; length: 9; DNA: TGCAGTGCTAATGGGCACTTTCTATTC; CDR3: CSANGHFLF
J: TRBJ2-1; size: -; D: -; V: TRBV20-1; length: 12; DNA: TGCAGTGCGACAGACCGCTACAATGAGCAGTTCTTC; CDR3: CSATDRYNEQFF
J: TRBJ2-3; size: many; D: TRBD2; V: TRBV20-1; length: 16; DNA: TGCAGTGCTAGCCGACTAGCGGGGGACAAGGCAGATACGCAGTATTTT; CDR3: CSASRLAGDKADTQYF
J: TRBJ2-4; size: few; D: TRBD1; V: TRBV10-2; length: 15; DNA: TGCGCCAGCAGTGACTCTGGGACAGGGGTCGAGATACGGTACTTC; CDR3: CASSDSGTGVEIRYF
J: TRBJ2-5; size: -; D: TRBD2; V: TRBV29-1; length: 14; DNA: TGCAGCGTTGAATTTAGCGGGGGTCAAGAGACCCAGTACTTC; CDR3: CSVEFSGGQETQYF
J: TRBJ2-3; size: -; D: -; V: TRBV15; length: 16; DNA: TGTGCCACCAGCCCCACCGGGGTTACTAGCACAGATACGCAGTATTTT; CDR3: CATSPTGVTSTDTQYF
J: TRBJ1-2; size: -; D: -; V: TRBV5-1; length: 13; DNA: TGCGCCAGCAGCTTTGGACAACTCTATGGCTACACCTTC; CDR3: CASSFGQLYGYTF
J: TRBJ1-1; size: -; D: TRBD1; V: TRBV6-5; length: 14; DNA: TGTGCCAGCAGTTACAACAGGGGGGGTTTTGAAGCTTTCTTT; CDR3: CASSYNRGGFEAFF
J: TRBJ1-1; size: -; D: -; V: TRBV20-1; length: 13; DNA: TGCAGTGCTAGGGACGGCGAGAACACTGAAGCTTTCTTT; CDR3: CSARDGENTEAFF
J: TRBJ2-2; size: -; D: TRBD1; V: TRBV5-1; length: 16; DNA: TGCGCCAGCAGCCTAACACAGGGGCCAGGACCCGGGGAGCTGTTTTTT; CDR3: CASSLTQGPGPGELFF
J: TRBJ1-2; size: -; D: TRBD1; V: TRBV20-1; length: 15; DNA: TGCAGTGCCCACCCAGTAGGGACAGGGAACTATGGCTACACCTTC; CDR3: CSAHPVGTGNYGYTF
J: TRBJ2-1; size: -; D: TRBD1; V: TRBV29-1; length: 14; DNA: TGCAGCGTTGAACTCCGACAGGGTTACAATGAGCAGTTCTTC; CDR3: CSVELRQGYNEQFF
J: TRBJ2-2; size: -; D: TRBD2; V: TRBV10-3; length: 19; DNA: TGTGCCATCAGTGCCTTCGGACTAGCGGGGGGCTCAAAGTCCGGGGAGCTGTTTTTT; CDR3: CAISAFGLAGGSKSGELFF
J: TRBJ1-1; size: -; D: -; V: TRBV20-1; length: 15; DNA: TGCAGTGCTAGAGATTGGGGTGAGCAAACCACTGAAGCTTTCTTT; CDR3: CSARDWGEQTTEAFF
J: TRBJ2-2; size: -; D: TRBD1; V: TRBV28; length: 15; DNA: TGTGCCAGCAGCCTAGGGGGCGGGAACACCGGGGAGCTGTTTTTT; CDR3: CASSLGGGNTGELFF
J: TRBJ2-5; size: few; D: TRBD1; V: TRBV29-1; length: 10; DNA: TGCAGCGTTGAAGAGACAGGGACCGTCTTC; CDR3: CSVEETGTVF